This TCR beta chain was obtained from a study of T cells in Graves' hyperthyroidism and ophthalmopathy. This clonotype showed up many times. It was RNA transcripts that yielded the amplified TCR beta CDR3 regions. Carried out on the TCR CDR3, a first-round RT-PCR used the HTBI primer set. TCRdb processed the multiplex PCR reads anew with MiXCR; each CDR3 protein has one entry. The sample carries about 480,000 distinct CDR3 sequences, over 13% recorded once. Trimming took off 4 bases at V and 3 bases at J, with 13 bases between the two ends. CDR3 size: 13 residues. CDR1 and CDR2 (germline): SQVTM, ANQGSEA.

This chain joins TRBV29-1 and TRBJ2-7; possibly TRBD1 for D (5 bases). Sequencing used blood. This receptor was taken from a woman aged 18-29 years with Graves' hyperthyroidism. This CDR3 is CSVVRAGHYEQYF. The CDR3 DNA reads TGCAGCGTTGTTCGGGCAGGGCACTACGAGCAGTACTTC.